The present T cell receptor (beta chain) was sequenced within a study of cytomegalovirus exposure and HLA in healthy donors. About this clone itself: Its antigen is currently unknown.

The CDR3 is 15 amino acids. J gave up 3 bases and V 6 bases, and 8 bases lay outside the gene matches. Germline CDR1 reads SNHLY; CDR2 reads FYNNEI. Findings and caveats of the study: V- and J-gene trimming in TCR beta was tied to a missense DCLRE1C variant by an analysis performed later. Analysis performed later found roughly 18,000 TCR beta sequences associated with HLA alleles at 0.05 false discovery rate. There were several of the most significant clusters that appeared linked to common viral pathogens in a later analysis.

The PCR was carried out with 60 Vbeta primers and 13 Jbeta primers. Clones were sequenced by immunoSEQ multiplex PCR, and TCRdb holds only the in-frame ones, with some missing. The sample lists about 160,000 clones; 60% to 80% were seen once. Material for sequencing was PBMCs. This TCR derives from a woman between 25 and 40 years old in good health and CMV-seronegative. V is TRBV2 and J is TRBJ2-7; 10 bases map to TRBD1. As DNA, the CDR3 is TGTGCCAGCAGACCCGGACAGGGGGTTGTCTACGAGCAGTACTTC. Its protein product is CASRPGQGVVYEQYF.